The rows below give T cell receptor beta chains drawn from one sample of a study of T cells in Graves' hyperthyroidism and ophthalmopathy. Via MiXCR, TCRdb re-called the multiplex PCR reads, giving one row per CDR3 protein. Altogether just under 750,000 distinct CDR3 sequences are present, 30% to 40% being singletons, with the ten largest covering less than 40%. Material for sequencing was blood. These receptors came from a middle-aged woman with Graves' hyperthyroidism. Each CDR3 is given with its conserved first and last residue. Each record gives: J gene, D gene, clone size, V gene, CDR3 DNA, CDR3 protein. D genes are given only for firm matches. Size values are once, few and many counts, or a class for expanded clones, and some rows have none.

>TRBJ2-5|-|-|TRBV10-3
TGTGCCATCAGTGCTGGAGGGGACCAAGAGACCCAGTACTTC
CAISAGGDQETQYF
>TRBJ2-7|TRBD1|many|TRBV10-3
TGTGCCATCAGTGACTTAACCCCGGGACAGGGTAGGGAGGGCGAGCAGTACTTC
CAISDLTPGQGREGEQYF
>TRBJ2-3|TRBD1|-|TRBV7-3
TGTGCCAGCCAGGGGGCGGGAGATACGCAGTATTTT
CASQGAGDTQYF
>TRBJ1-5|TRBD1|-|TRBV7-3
TGTGCCAGCAGCTTAAATTCGGGACAGGGCCCCCGAGCCCAGCATTTT
CASSLNSGQGPRAQHF
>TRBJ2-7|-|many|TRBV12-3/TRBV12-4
TGTGCCAGCAGCCCTACTGGGACCTGCTACGAGCAGTACTTC
CASSPTGTCYEQYF
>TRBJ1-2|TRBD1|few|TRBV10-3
TGTGCCAGCAGTTCGTATATTAGGGGGCGCGTTAATGGCTACACCTTC
CASSSYIRGRVNGYTF
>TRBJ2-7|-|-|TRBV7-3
TGTGCCAGCAGTCCAACCCCGGGACAAAGGGAGCAGTACTTC
CASSPTPGQREQYF
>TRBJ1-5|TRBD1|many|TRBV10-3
TGTGCCATCAGCACGACAGGGTTCGATCAGCCCCAGCATTTT
CAISTTGFDQPQHF
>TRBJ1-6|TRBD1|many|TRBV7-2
TGTGCCAGCGGCAACAGGGGGCATAATTCACCCCCCCACTTT
CASGNRGHNSPPHF
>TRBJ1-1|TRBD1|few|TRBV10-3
TGTGCCATCAGTGAGTCGACAGGGACCACGGAAGCTTTCTTT
CAISESTGTTEAFF
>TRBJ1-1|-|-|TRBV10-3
TGTGCCATCAGTGTATCGGGGCCGCGCGAAGCTTTCTTT
CAISVSGPREAFF
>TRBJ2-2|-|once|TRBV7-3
TGTGCCAGCAGCCCAGGGGGGGGTCCCGGGGAGCTGTTTTTT
CASSPGGGPGELFF
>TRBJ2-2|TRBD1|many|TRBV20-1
TGCAGTGCTGCCGGGACAGCGAACACCGGGGAGCTGTTTTTT
CSAAGTANTGELFF
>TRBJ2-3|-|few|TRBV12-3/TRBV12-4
TGTGCCAGCAGTTTTGGCACCTACTACGGGGATGAGTATTTT
CASSFGTYYGDEYF
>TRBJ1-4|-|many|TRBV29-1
TGCAGCGTTGAATTTCAACAGGTAGCTAGGAAACTGTTTTTT
CSVEFQQVARKLFF
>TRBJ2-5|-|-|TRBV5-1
TGCGCCAGCAGCTTGGGTTGGTATCCGGGAGCAGAGACCCAGAACTTC
CASSLGWYPGAETQNF
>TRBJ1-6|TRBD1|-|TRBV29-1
TGCAGCGTGACAGGGGCCTCGAATGGGGCACCCCTCCACTTT
CSVTGASNGAPLHF
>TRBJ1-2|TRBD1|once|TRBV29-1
TGCAGCGTTGTCGGCCAGGGGGCCGGGTGGGGCTACACCTTC
CSVVGQGAGWGYTF
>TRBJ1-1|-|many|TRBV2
TGTGCCAGCAGTGAAGGCCCGAGAACTGAAGCTTTCTTT
CASSEGPRTEAFF
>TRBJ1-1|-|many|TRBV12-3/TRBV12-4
TGTGCCAGCATTTGGACGGAATCGAACACTGAAGCTTTCTTT
CASIWTESNTEAFF
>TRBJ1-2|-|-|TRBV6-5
TGTGCCAGCAGTTACCGGTCTGGAGGCTACACCTTC
CASSYRSGGYTF
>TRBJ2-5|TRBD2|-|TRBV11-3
TGTGCCAGCAGCACGAGCGGGGGGGCCCAGTACTTC
CASSTSGGAQYF
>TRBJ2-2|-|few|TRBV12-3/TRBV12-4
TGTGCCAGCAGTCCGCCGACCCTAGCGTACACCGGGGAGCTGTTTTTT
CASSPPTLAYTGELFF
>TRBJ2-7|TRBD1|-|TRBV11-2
TGTGCCAGCAGCTACCGGGGACAGGGGACAGCTTACGAGCAGTACTTC
CASSYRGQGTAYEQYF
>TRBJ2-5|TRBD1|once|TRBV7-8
TGTGCCAGCAGCCTGAAGACAGGGTCCACAGGGACCCAGTACTTC
CASSLKTGSTGTQYF
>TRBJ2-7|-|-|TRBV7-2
TGTGCCAGCACCCGGTGGCAGGGTGGGATCGAGCAGTACTTC
CASTRWQGGIEQYF
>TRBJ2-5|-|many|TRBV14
TGTGCCAGCAGTTCCAACAACATTGTAGAGACCCAGTACTTC
CASSSNNIVETQYF
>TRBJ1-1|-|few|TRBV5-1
TGTGCCAGCAGCCCGGGAGGTAGGGGGAACACTGAAGCTTTCTTT
CASSPGGRGNTEAFF
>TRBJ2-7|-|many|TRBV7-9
TGTGCCAGCAGTCGAATGAACGAGCAGTACTTC
CASSRMNEQYF
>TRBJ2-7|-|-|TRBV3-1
TGTGCCAGCAGCCAAAGGGGGGACAAGCAGTACTTC
CASSQRGDKQYF
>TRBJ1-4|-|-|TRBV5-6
TGTGCCAGCTTGTCCTCGCCAAGAACTAATGAAAAACTGTTTTTT
CASLSSPRTNEKLFF
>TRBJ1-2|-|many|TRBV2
TGTGCCAGCAGCAGGCAGCAGGATGGCTACACCTTC
CASSRQQDGYTF
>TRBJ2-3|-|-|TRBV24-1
TGTGCCACCAGTGATCCAAGAAGCACAGATACGCAGTATTTT
CATSDPRSTDTQYF
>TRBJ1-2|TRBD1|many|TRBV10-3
TGTGCCATCCTAGACAGGGCCTTAGATGGCTACACCTTC
CAILDRALDGYTF
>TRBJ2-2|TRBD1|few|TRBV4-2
TGTGCCAGCAGCCTATCCGGGACAGCCACCGGGGAGCTGTTTTTT
CASSLSGTATGELFF
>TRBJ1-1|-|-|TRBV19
TGTGCCAGTAGTTATCAGGGGCACACTGAAGCTTTCTTT
CASSYQGHTEAFF
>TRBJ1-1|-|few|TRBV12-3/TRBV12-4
TGTGCCAGCAGTGACCTACTGGGGCAGAGGAACACTGAAGCTTTCTTT
CASSDLLGQRNTEAFF
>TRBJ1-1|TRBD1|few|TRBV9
TGTGCCAGCAGCGTCCAGGGGGGGGAGAGCACTGAAGCTTTCTTT
CASSVQGGESTEAFF
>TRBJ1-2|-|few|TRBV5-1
TGCGCCAGCAGCCTGGGGGAGGTCGGCTACACCTTC
CASSLGEVGYTF
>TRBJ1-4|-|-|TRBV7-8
TGTGCCAGCAGCCCCCGCCGCCCGGAACCTAATGAAAAACTGTTTTTT
CASSPRRPEPNEKLFF
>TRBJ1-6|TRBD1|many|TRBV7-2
TGTGCCAGCAGCCCATGGACAGGGTATAATTCACCCCTCCACTTT
CASSPWTGYNSPLHF
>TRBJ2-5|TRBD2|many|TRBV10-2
TGCGCCAGCACAACTCGTACTAGCGGGGGGGAAGAGACCCAGTACTTC
CASTTRTSGGEETQYF
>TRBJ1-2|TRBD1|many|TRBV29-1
TGCAGCGCTGACAGGGAAGCTAACTATGGCTACACCTTC
CSADREANYGYTF
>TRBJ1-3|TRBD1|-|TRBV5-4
TGTGCCAGCAGCTTGGAGGGACAGGGGGCGCGATACGGAAACACCATATATTTT
CASSLEGQGARYGNTIYF
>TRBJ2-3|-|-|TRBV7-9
TGTGCCAGCAGGACCGGAGGTAGCACAGATACGCAGTATTTT
CASRTGGSTDTQYF
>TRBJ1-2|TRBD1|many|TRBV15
TGTGCCACCAGCAGAGATCCCCAGGACAGGGTCTATGGCTACACCTTC
CATSRDPQDRVYGYTF
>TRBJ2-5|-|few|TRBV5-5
TGTGCCAGCAGCCTATCTGGCTGGGAGACCCAGTACTTC
CASSLSGWETQYF
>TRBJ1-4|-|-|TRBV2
TGTGCCAGCAGTGAAGAGAACAAGGCTGAAAAACTGTTTTTT
CASSEENKAEKLFF
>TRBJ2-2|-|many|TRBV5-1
TGCGCCAGCAGCTTCGAAGTGTTCACCGGGGAGCTGTTTTTT
CASSFEVFTGELFF
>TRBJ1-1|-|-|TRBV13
TGTGCCAGCAGCCCGTCCTGGAACACTGAAGCTTTCTTT
CASSPSWNTEAFF
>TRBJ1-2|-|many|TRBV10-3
TGTGCCATCAGTGAGCCATACGTCCGAGAAAGCTATGGCTACACCTTC
CAISEPYVRESYGYTF